A selection of T cell receptor beta chains follows, all from one sample in a study of graft-versus-host responses after intestinal transplantation. Their target antigens are unknown. Here immunoSEQ multiplex PCR was the method, and the copy in TCRdb shows in-frame clones only, minus some. The table records more than 70,000 clones, around 93% of them present only once. The sample was unstimulated CD8+ T cells sorted from spleen or lymph node cells, taken before transplant. Source of these receptors: a human donor who was the organ donor for an intestinal transplant. Each CDR3 is given with its conserved first and last residue. The order of the fields is CDR3 DNA, CDR3 protein, D gene, V gene, J gene. A D gene is named only where the DNA matches it firmly.

TGTGCCAGCTCACCAGAGGGGGACAGGGGCACAGATACGCAGTATTTT	CASSPEGDRGTDTQYF	TRBD1	TRBV18	TRBJ2-3
TGTGCCAGCAGTAGGGGGGGGAGTAACAATGAGCAGTTCTTC	CASSRGGSNNEQFF	.	TRBV6-5	TRBJ2-1
TGTGCCAGCAGCTCGATCCTGACAGGGGACGGAAACACCATATATTTT	CASSSILTGDGNTIYF	TRBD1	TRBV7-6	TRBJ1-3
TGTGCCAGCAGCGTATCGTGGGGGCAGGACGAGCAGTACTTC	CASSVSWGQDEQYF	.	TRBV9	TRBJ2-7
TGTGCCAGCAGCTTAGGGGGTACGGGGAGAACTGAAGCTTTCTTT	CASSLGGTGRTEAFF	.	TRBV7-9	TRBJ1-1
TGTGCCTGGAGTTCGGGTAGCGGGGGATACTACGAGCAGTACTTC	CAWSSGSGGYYEQYF	TRBD2	TRBV30	TRBJ2-7
TGTGCCAGCACCCCCGGGGGGGCCACTGAGCAGTTCTTC	CASTPGGATEQFF	TRBD2	TRBV7-9	TRBJ2-1
TGCGCCAGCAGCCAAGATCAACTTTTGAGTCGCGCTTTCTTT	CASSQDQLLSRAFF	.	TRBV4-3	TRBJ1-1
TGCGCCAGCAGACTGGGGGCGGGGGGCGCAGACACTGAAGCTTTCTTT	CASRLGAGGADTEAFF	.	TRBV4-3	TRBJ1-1
TGTGCCACCAGCAGAGAGACTGAACAGGTTCGGGGCTACACCTTC	CATSRETEQVRGYTF	.	TRBV15	TRBJ1-2
TGTGCCAGTATCACGGGGGACTATGGCTACACCTTC	CASITGDYGYTF	.	TRBV19	TRBJ1-2
TGTGCCAGCAGCCCCGCACAGGGGGGTGGGGAGACCCAGTACTTC	CASSPAQGGGETQYF	TRBD1	TRBV4-2	TRBJ2-5
TGTGCCAGCAGCCAGTTACTACAGGGGGCGAACACTGAAGCTTTCTTT	CASSQLLQGANTEAFF	TRBD1	TRBV4-2	TRBJ1-1
TGTGCCAGCAGCTTATACGGGGGGGGCGAGCAGTACTTC	CASSLYGGGEQYF	TRBD2	TRBV7-2	TRBJ2-7